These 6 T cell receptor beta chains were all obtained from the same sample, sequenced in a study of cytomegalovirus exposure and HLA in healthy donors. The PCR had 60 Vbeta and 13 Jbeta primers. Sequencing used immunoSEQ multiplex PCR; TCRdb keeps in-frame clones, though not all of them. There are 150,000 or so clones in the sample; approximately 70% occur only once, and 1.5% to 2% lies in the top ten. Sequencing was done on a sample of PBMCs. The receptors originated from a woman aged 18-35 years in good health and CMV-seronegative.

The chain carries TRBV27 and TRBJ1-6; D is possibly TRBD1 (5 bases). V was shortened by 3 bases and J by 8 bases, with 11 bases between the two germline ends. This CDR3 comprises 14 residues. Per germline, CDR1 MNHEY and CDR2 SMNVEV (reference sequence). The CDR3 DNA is TGTGCCAGCAGTTTGGGGCTAAACTATTCACCCCTCCACTTT. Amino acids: CASSLGLNYSPLHF.

CDR3: CASSVEPATGVQYF. CDR3 DNA sequence: TGTGCCAGCAGCGTAGAGCCAGCTACGGGGGTTCAGTACTTC. The rearrangement joins TRBV9 to TRBJ2-4; D is perhaps TRBD2 (6 bases). The germline gives CDR1 SGDLS, CDR2 YYNGEE. The CDR3 runs 14 residues. Trimming took 0 bases from V and 11 from J, leaving 15 bases between them.

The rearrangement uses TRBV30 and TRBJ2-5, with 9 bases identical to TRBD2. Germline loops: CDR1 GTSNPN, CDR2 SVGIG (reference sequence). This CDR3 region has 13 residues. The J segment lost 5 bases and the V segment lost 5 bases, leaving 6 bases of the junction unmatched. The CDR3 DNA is TGTGCCTGGCACGGGACTAGCTCGGAGACCCAGTACTTC. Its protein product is CAWHGTSSETQYF.

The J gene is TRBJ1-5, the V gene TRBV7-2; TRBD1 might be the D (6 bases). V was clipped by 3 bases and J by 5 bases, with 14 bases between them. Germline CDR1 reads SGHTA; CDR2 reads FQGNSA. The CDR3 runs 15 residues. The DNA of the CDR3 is TGTGCCAGCAGCTTCTTGGGGACACGGGATCAGCCCCAGCATTTT. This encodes CASSFLGTRDQPQHF.

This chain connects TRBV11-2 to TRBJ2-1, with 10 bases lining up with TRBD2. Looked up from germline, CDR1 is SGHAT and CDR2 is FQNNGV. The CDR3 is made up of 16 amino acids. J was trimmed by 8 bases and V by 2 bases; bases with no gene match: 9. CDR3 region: CASSLRAIAGGDEQFF. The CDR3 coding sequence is TGTGCCAGCAGCTTACGAGCTATAGCGGGAGGCGATGAGCAGTTCTTC.

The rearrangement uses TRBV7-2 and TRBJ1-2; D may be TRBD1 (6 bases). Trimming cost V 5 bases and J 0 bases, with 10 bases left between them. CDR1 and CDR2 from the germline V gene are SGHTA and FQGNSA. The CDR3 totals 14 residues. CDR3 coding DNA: TGTGCCAGCAGCATCAGGGACACTAACTATGGCTACACCTTC. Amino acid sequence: CASSIRDTNYGYTF.